This TCR beta chain was sequenced for a study of T cells in Graves' hyperthyroidism and ophthalmopathy. The wider study: At initial diagnosis, before any treatment had begun, peripheral blood was obtained.

Germline V gene lookup returns CDR1 ENHRY and CDR2 SYGVKD. The germline V and J ends were trimmed by 6 bases and 0 bases, with 14 bases remaining between them. The CDR3 has 15 amino acids. Amplified TCR beta CDR3 regions came from RNA transcripts. HTBI primers were the set used in a first-round RT-PCR of the TCR CDR3. TCRdb analysed the multiplex PCR reads with MiXCR anew, one entry per CDR3 protein. The top ten hold roughly 24% of the sample, which has over 250,000 distinct CDR3 sequences, approximately 26% seen once. Subjects aged 18 to 65 presented with newly diagnosed hyperthyroidism of less than 2 months' duration. Exclusion followed for patients with uncontrolled infection, other autoimmune disease, pregnancy or lactation. The source of the PBMCs was less than 12 ml of fresh peripheral blood. This clonotype came up many times.

Sequenced input: blood. The receptor was isolated from a man in his forties with Graves' hyperthyroidism that later progressed to Graves' ophthalmopathy. J is TRBJ1-1 and V is TRBV10-3; D perhaps matches TRBD1 (5 bases). The CDR3 DNA reads as TGTGCCATCAGGAAGTCGACAGAATTGAACACTGAAGCTTTCTTT. This gives the protein CAIRKSTELNTEAFF.